This entry lists 20 T cell receptor beta chains sequenced from one sample in a study of blood T cell repertoires in COVID-19. Sequencing used immunoSEQ multiplex PCR; TCRdb keeps in-frame clones, though not all of them. The sample has a few hundred thousand clones, 70% to 90% seen once. Sequencing was performed on peripheral blood. Receptors were obtained from a man aged 45 to 65 with acute or convalescent COVID-19.

The rearrangement uses TRBV30 and TRBJ1-1, with a tentative D call TRBD1 (5 bases). The CDR3 has 13 amino acids. Trimming removed 3 bases at V and 5 bases at J, with 13 bases between. Germline values: CDR1 GTSNPN, CDR2 SVGIG (reference sequence). The CDR3 is CAWSRGGWTEAFF. The CDR3 nucleotides read TGTGCCTGGAGCCGGGGGGGGTGGACTGAAGCTTTCTTT.

This chain connects TRBV3-1 (or the pseudogene TRBV3-2) to TRBJ2-3, with 10 bases lining up with TRBD2. J was trimmed by 2 bases and V by 2 bases; bases with no gene match: 4. From germline, CDR1 is LGHDT and CDR2 YNNKEL (reference sequence). This CDR3 is 16 amino acids long. In DNA, the CDR3 is TGTGCCAGCAGCCAATTAGCGGGGGGACCCACAGATACGCAGTATTTT. This encodes CASSQLAGGPTDTQYF.

The chain links TRBV7-3 to TRBJ2-3; TRBD2 agrees at 11 bases. The trim removed 6 bases at V and 0 bases at J, leaving 5 bases unmatched. The length of the CDR3 is 16 residues. Germline CDR1 is SGHTA and CDR2 is FQGTGA. CDR3 residues: CASSLTSGVSTDTQYF. The CDR3 DNA reads as TGTGCCAGCAGTTTGACTAGCGGGGTGAGCACAGATACGCAGTATTTT.

The chain uses TRBV11-2 and TRBJ1-3; possibly TRBD1 for D (6 bases). Germline V gene sequence: CDR1 SGHAT, CDR2 FQNNGV. V lost 4 bases and J 7 bases, leaving 14 bases between the germline ends. The CDR3 length is 14 residues. The CDR3 DNA sequence: TGTGCCAGCAGCTCTGACAGGAGGAAGAACACCATATATTTT. Its translation is CASSSDRRKNTIYF. Looking up the rest from reference TRBV11-2 and TRBJ1-3 gives the full variable domain: EAGVAQSPRYKIIEKRQSVAFWCNPISGHATLYWYQQILGQGPKLLIQFQNNGVVDDSQLPKDRFSAERLKGVDSTLKIQPAKLEDSAVYLCASSSDRRKNTIYFGEGSWLTVV.

V and J are TRBV9 and TRBJ2-7; 9 bases are a match to TRBD2. V was pared by 4 bases and J by 5 bases, with 7 bases of the junction left unmatched. Looked up from germline, CDR1 is SGDLS and CDR2 is YYNGEE. This CDR3 contains 14 residues. Here the CDR3 reads CASSPTGTSHEQYF. In DNA form, the CDR3 reads TGTGCCAGCAGCCCGACCGGGACTAGCCACGAGCAGTACTTC. The variable domain in full, with the rest retrieved from reference TRBV9 and TRBJ2-7, is DSGVTQTPKHLITATGQRVTLRCSPRSGDLSVYWYQQSLDQGLQFLIQYYNGEERAKGNILERFSAQQFPDLHSELNLSSLELGDSALYFCASSPTGTSHEQYFGPGTRLTVT.

The chain employs TRBV12-3 or TRBV12-4 and TRBJ1-1; D ambiguous. The V end lost 3 bases, the J end lost 4 bases, and 9 bases lay between the germline ends. The CDR3 is made up of 13 amino acids. DNA for the CDR3: TGTGCCAGCAGTTTTGGGAGATCCACTGAAGCTTTCTTT. It yields the protein CASSFGRSTEAFF.

There are a few counts of this clone. The chain employs TRBV21-1 and TRBJ1-1. TRBV21-1 is classified as a pseudogene. The CDR3 totals 17 residues. The CDR3 spells CASSKSGLDGLNTEAFF. The CDR3 nucleotides read TGTGCCAGCAGCAAATCGGGACTTGATGGGCTAAACACTGAAGCTTTCTTT.

This chain connects TRBV19 to TRBJ1-1; D is unclear. V lost 6 bases, J lost 5 bases, and 16 bases lay in between. In germline, CDR1 is LNHDA, CDR2 SQIVND (reference sequence). The CDR3 spans 14 residues. DNA for the CDR3: TGTGCCAGTAGGATTGTAATAAGAGGGACTGAAGCTTTCTTT. Translating gives CASRIVIRGTEAFF.

This rearrangement joins TRBV2 to TRBJ1-2; TRBD1 matches 7 bases. The CDR3 spans 14 residues. V trimming: 2 bases; J trimming: 3 bases; junction bases outside the gene matches: 3. Germline-derived CDR1 and CDR2 are SNHLY and FYNNEI. The CDR3 sequence: CASSERGHDYGYTF. The CDR3, as DNA: TGTGCCAGCAGTGAAAGGGGGCACGACTATGGCTACACCTTC.

The chain couples TRBV7-2 to TRBJ1-2; D unclear. Germline-derived CDR1 and CDR2 are SGHTA and FQGNSA. The CDR3 loop spans 13 amino acids. The germline V and J ends were trimmed by 2 bases and 8 bases, with 12 bases remaining between them. CDR3 loop: CASSLWQGRGYTF. CDR3 DNA: TGTGCCAGCAGCTTATGGCAAGGGAGGGGCTACACCTTC.

V usage is TRBV6-5 and J usage is TRBJ2-6, with 10 bases matching TRBD1. CDR1 and CDR2 (germline): MNHEY, SVGAGI. The trim removed 6 bases at V and 1 base at J, leaving 0 bases unmatched. This CDR3 is built from 15 residues. The CDR3 loop is CASRDRGSGANVLTF. CDR3 DNA sequence: TGTGCCAGCAGGGACAGGGGGTCTGGGGCCAACGTCCTGACTTTC.

The V and J genes are TRBV7-6 and TRBJ1-5; TRBD1 agrees at 7 bases. Germline lookup yields CDR1 SGHVS and CDR2 FNYEAQ. This CDR3 has 17 residues. V lost 3 bases to trimming and J lost 1 base; unmatched junction nucleotides: 9. CDR3 loop: CASSLGQGVGSNQPQHF. CDR3 bases: TGTGCCAGCAGCTTGGGGCAGGGGGTGGGCAGCAATCAGCCCCAGCATTTT. The variable domain in full, completed from reference TRBV7-6 and TRBJ1-5, reads GAGVSQSPRYKVTKRGQDVALRCDPISGHVSLYWYRQALGQGPEFLTYFNYEAQQDKSGLPNDRFSAERPEGSISTLTIQRTEQRDSAMYRCASSLGQGVGSNQPQHFGDGTRLSIL.

J is TRBJ1-4 and V is TRBV2; D ambiguous. This CDR3 has 16 residues. Trimming pared 4 bases from V and 4 bases from J, leaving 16 bases between. Germline CDR1 SNHLY, CDR2 FYNNEI. CDR3 coding DNA: TGTGCCAGCAGTGGGCGGACGGACGGACTTAATGAAAAACTGTTTTTT. This codes for CASSGRTDGLNEKLFF.

The CDR3 loop is CSASPDRVAFF. CDR3 DNA sequence: TGCAGTGCTTCCCCTGACAGGGTGGCTTTCTTT. The chain combines TRBV20-1 with TRBJ1-1; 7 bases fit TRBD1. The ends lost 5 bases at V and 11 bases at J; junction bases unmatched: 8. Germline values: CDR1 DFQATT, CDR2 SNEGSKA (reference sequence). The CDR3 runs 11 residues.

The chain couples TRBV7-9 to TRBJ1-6; possibly TRBD1 for D (5 bases). Germline V lookup: CDR1 SEHNR, CDR2 FQNEAQ (reference sequence). The CDR3 length is 17 residues. The ends were cut back, 7 bases at V and 5 bases at J, with 21 bases in the middle. The CDR3 sequence is CASTLTSGRQDNSPLHF. The CDR3 nucleotides read TGTGCCAGCACTCTAACGTCAGGGCGGCAGGATAATTCACCCCTCCACTTT.

The chain couples TRBV19 to TRBJ2-1; TRBD2 is a possible D gene (5 bases). Trimming shortened V by 6 bases and J by 2 bases, and 14 bases separated the two germline ends. This CDR3 spans 15 amino acids. Germline CDR1 is LNHDA and CDR2 is SQIVND (reference sequence). This CDR3 reads CASRPRERTYNEQFF. CDR3 nucleotide sequence: TGTGCCAGTAGACCCCGGGAAAGGACCTACAATGAGCAGTTCTTC.

The chain uses TRBV6-5 and TRBJ1-2, with D possibly being TRBD1 (5 bases). Germline V gene sequence: CDR1 MNHEY, CDR2 SVGAGI. The V end was cut by 6 bases, the J end by 4 bases, with 15 bases between. CDR3 size: 14 residues. DNA of the CDR3: TGTGCCAGCAGGTCGGGAGGGGTCCCCTATGGCTACACCTTC. Residues: CASRSGGVPYGYTF.

This rearrangement joins TRBV27 to TRBJ1-1, with no clear D. The germline V gene encodes CDR1 MNHEY and CDR2 SMNVEV (reference sequence). The CDR3 contains 14 residues. Trimming left V 4 bases short and J 0 bases short, with 9 bases between. DNA of the CDR3: TGTGCCAGCAGTTCCAGGCTCATGAACACTGAAGCTTTCTTT. Encoded protein: CASSSRLMNTEAFF.

This clone came up once. The chain carries TRBV18 and TRBJ1-1; tentative D call: TRBD1 (5 bases). Germline V CDR1 and CDR2: KGHSH, LQKENI. Trimming removed 3 bases from V and 3 bases from J, with 20 bases in between. The CDR3 runs to 17 residues. The DNA for the CDR3 is TGTGCCAGCTCACCCCGGGTAAACACCGGACACTACACTGAAGCTTTCTTT. Protein sequence: CASSPRVNTGHYTEAFF.

This clone has only one observation. The chain carries TRBV5-1 and TRBJ1-4; 7 nucleotides match TRBD1. CDR1 is SGHRS, CDR2 YFSETQ, per germline. With 0 bases clipped from V and 7 bases from J, the junction kept 9 bases outside the gene matches. The CDR3 loop spans 16 amino acids. This CDR3 reads CASSLATGDIGEKLFF. The CDR3 bases are TGCGCCAGCAGCTTGGCAACAGGGGATATTGGTGAAAAACTGTTTTTT.